The 11 T cell receptor beta chains reported below all come from one sample, sequenced in a study of CD8 T cells in ankylosing spondylitis. Study-wide points: A TCR beta motif made of several highly homologous variants seemed typical of ankylosing spondylitis blood.

TCRdb re-derived calls from the 5' RACE reads in MiXCR, one entry per CDR3 protein. The sample comprises 200,000 to 250,000 distinct CDR3 sequences, just under 7.5% of which are singletons, and more than 13% rests with the top ten. Their antigens remain unidentified. Sequencing input: blood, either unsorted or a sorted T cell fraction (not recorded which). Receptor source: a male donor with ankylosing spondylitis.

This clonotype was detected many times. The J gene is TRBJ2-1, the V gene TRBV29-1, with D possibly TRBD2 on 7 matching bases. Per germline, CDR1 SQVTM and CDR2 ANQGSEA. V was clipped by 7 bases and J by 6 bases, with 19 bases between them. The CDR3 runs 14 residues. CDR3 coding DNA: TGCAGCGGTGTAGGGGGGGCTGTGGGCAATGAGCAGTTCTTC. Translation: CSGVGGAVGNEQFF.

A word on this clonotype: A read error may explain this, as a much larger clone is one base away. The rearrangement uses TRBV4-2 and TRBJ1-2; TRBD1 might be the D (6 bases). The length of the CDR3 is 14 residues. The germline gives CDR1 LGHNA, CDR2 YNFKEQ. In DNA form, the CDR3 reads TGTGCCGGCAGCCCCTCAAGGGGGGAGACTGGCTACACCTTC. Its translation: CAGSPSRGETGYTF.

This clonotype was seen a handful of times. This rearrangement joins TRBV2 to TRBJ2-1; 7 positions match TRBD2. The CDR3 length is 13 residues. Germline CDR1 is SNHLY and CDR2 is FYNNEI. V shed 7 bases and J 6 bases; nucleotides not matched to a gene: 6. The CDR3 nucleotides read TGTGCCAGCACTAGCGGTGTCCCCAATGAGCAGTTCTTC. Translation: CASTSGVPNEQFF.

V usage is TRBV27 and J usage is TRBJ1-5; D is undetermined. Germline V gives CDR1 MNHEY, CDR2 SMNVEV (reference sequence). Trimming took 10 bases from V and 2 from J, leaving 15 bases between them. This CDR3 spans 14 amino acids. The CDR3 protein is CATAQVGGNQPQHF. CDR3 in DNA: TGTGCCACCGCCCAGGTGGGAGGCAATCAGCCCCAGCATTTT.

At least ten counts were recorded for this clonotype. The V gene is TRBV28, the J gene TRBJ2-2; 9 nucleotides align to TRBD1. CDR1 is MDHEN, CDR2 SYDVKM, per germline. The CDR3 has 15 residues. Trimming took 3 bases from V and 5 from J; bases not matched to a gene: 4. CDR3: CASSLDRGWTGELFF. The CDR3 DNA follows: TGTGCCAGCAGTTTGGACAGGGGATGGACCGGGGAGCTGTTTTTT.

This clonotype was seen at least ten times. This rearrangement joins TRBV10-3 to TRBJ1-2; D not certain. CDR1 is ENHRY, CDR2 SYGVKD, per germline. The CDR3 extends over 14 amino acids. V was shortened by 10 bases and J by 6 bases, with 21 bases between the two germline ends. CDR3 nucleotides: TGTGCCACCTCGGAGGACGGAACTTATCATGGCTACACCTTC. Protein product: CATSEDGTYHGYTF.

Ten or more counts support this clonotype. The V call is TRBV7-8, the J call TRBJ1-6; D possibly corresponds to TRBD1 (5 bases). Germline V gene data show CDR1 as SGHVS and CDR2 as FQNEAQ. The CDR3 runs 15 residues. The V end lost 10 bases, the J end lost 7 bases, and 20 bases lay between the germline ends. This CDR3 is CATRWGPGSNSPLHF. The DNA for the CDR3 is TGTGCCACCCGGTGGGGACCGGGATCAAATTCACCCCTCCACTTT.

Many counts were recorded for this clonotype. This CDR3 is CASSADRNEQFF. For the CDR3, the DNA is TGTGCCAGCAGCGCAGATAGGAATGAGCAGTTCTTC. V is TRBV9 and J is TRBJ2-1; D gene unclear. The CDR3 has 12 residues. The germline V and J ends were trimmed by 3 bases and 7 bases, with 8 bases remaining between them. Germline V gene lookup returns CDR1 SGDLS and CDR2 YYNGEE.

This clonotype was recorded at least ten times. The genes are TRBV7-2 and TRBJ1-2; 8 nucleotides align to TRBD1. In germline, CDR1 is SGHTA, CDR2 FQGNSA. J lost 6 bases, V lost 7 bases, and 10 bases had no gene match. The CDR3 totals 14 residues. The CDR3 protein is CASTLRQGRHGYTF. CDR3 nucleotide sequence: TGTGCCAGCACCCTACGACAGGGGAGGCATGGCTACACCTTC.

This clonotype was observed at least ten times. The chain combines TRBV9 with TRBJ2-7; maybe TRBD2 (5 bases). V was trimmed by 3 bases and J by 0 bases, leaving 10 bases between them. The length of the CDR3 is 14 residues. From germline, CDR1 is SGDLS and CDR2 YYNGEE. CDR3 nucleotide sequence: TGTGCCAGCAGCGCAGCCACTAGCTCCTACGAGCAGTACTTC. It encodes CASSAATSSYEQYF.

This clonotype was seen repeatedly, ten times or more. The chain recombines TRBV12-3 or TRBV12-4 with TRBJ1-1, with D unresolved. Trimming removed 1 base at V and 0 bases at J, with 9 bases between. This CDR3 is built from 15 residues. DNA for the CDR3: TGTGCCAGCAGTTTAGGGGCAGTCATGAACACTGAAGCTTTCTTT. It encodes CASSLGAVMNTEAFF.